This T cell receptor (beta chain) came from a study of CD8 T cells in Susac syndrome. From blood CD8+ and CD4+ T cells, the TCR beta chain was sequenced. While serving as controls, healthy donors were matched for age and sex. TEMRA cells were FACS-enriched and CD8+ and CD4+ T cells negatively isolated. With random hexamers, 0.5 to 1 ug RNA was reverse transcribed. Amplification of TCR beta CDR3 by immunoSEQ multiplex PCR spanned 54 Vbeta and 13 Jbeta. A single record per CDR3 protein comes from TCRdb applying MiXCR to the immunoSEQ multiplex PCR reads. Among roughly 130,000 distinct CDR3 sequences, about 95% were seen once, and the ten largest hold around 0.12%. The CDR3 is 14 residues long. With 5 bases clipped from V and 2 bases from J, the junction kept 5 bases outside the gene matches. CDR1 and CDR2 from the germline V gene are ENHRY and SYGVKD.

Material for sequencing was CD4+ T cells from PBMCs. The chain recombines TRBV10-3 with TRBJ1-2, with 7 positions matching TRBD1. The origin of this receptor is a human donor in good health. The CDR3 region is CAISSPTGNYGYTF. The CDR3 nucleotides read TGTGCCATCAGTTCCCCGACAGGGAACTATGGCTACACCTTC.